Below are 13 T cell receptor beta chains sequenced from a single sample in a study of T cell responses to AZD1222 COVID-19 vaccine. The table came from immunoSEQ multiplex PCR; TCRdb's copy has only in-frame clones and leaves some out. The sample has approximately 120,000 clones; 89% are singletons. Sequences were derived from peripheral blood, sampled on day 0 of AZD1222 vaccination. The receptors derive from an adult in good health.

The rearrangement uses TRBV5-1 and TRBJ2-2; 10 bases map to TRBD2. Per germline, CDR1 SGHRS and CDR2 YFSETQ. The CDR3 is 16 residues long. The V and J ends lost 3 bases and 7 bases, in that order; junction bases with no gene match: 9. The CDR3: CASSSTSGARGGELFF. The CDR3 DNA follows: TGCGCCAGCAGCTCCACTAGCGGGGCGAGGGGCGGGGAGCTGTTTTTT.

The genes are TRBV10-3 and TRBJ1-5; unclear D gene. V lost 0 bases to trimming and J lost 6 bases, with 3 bases between them. The germline gives CDR1 ENHRY, CDR2 SYGVKD. The CDR3 is 12 residues long. The CDR3 loop reads CAISESSQPQHF. The CDR3 DNA is TGTGCCATCAGTGAGTCGAGTCAGCCCCAGCATTTT.

The chain is built from TRBV5-6 and TRBJ1-1; no clear D. Germline lookup yields CDR1 SGHDT and CDR2 YYEEEE. The CDR3 length is 13 residues. V lost 1 base and J 0 bases, leaving 4 bases between the germline ends. The chain's CDR3 is CASSLLMNTEAFF. The DNA for the CDR3 is TGTGCCAGCAGCTTGTTGATGAACACTGAAGCTTTCTTT.

The chain couples TRBV20-1 to TRBJ1-2; perhaps TRBD1 as D (5 bases). CDR3 length equals 18 residues. Germline V lookup: CDR1 DFQATT, CDR2 SNEGSKA (reference sequence). The germline V and J ends were trimmed by 3 bases and 8 bases, with 31 bases remaining between them. The CDR3 DNA reads as TGCAGTGCTAGTTTCATCCCCGGGACCGCCTCGTCATATGGGGGCTACACCTTC. Amino acids: CSASFIPGTASSYGGYTF.

The chain recombines TRBV4-3 with TRBJ1-6; 9 nucleotides align to TRBD1. The CDR3 runs 15 residues. The trim removed 3 bases at V and 7 bases at J, leaving 4 bases unmatched. CDR1 and CDR2 from the germline V gene are LGHNA and YSLEER. CDR3 sequence reads: CASSHGDRENSPLHF. Here the CDR3 DNA reads TGCGCCAGCAGCCACGGGGACAGGGAAAATTCACCCCTCCACTTT.

The chain employs TRBV7-6 and TRBJ2-1; no firm D call. The CDR3 runs to 14 residues. With 1 base removed from V and 3 bases from J, the gap between germline ends came to 7 bases. CDR1 SGHVS and CDR2 FNYEAQ come from the germline V gene. The CDR3 loop reads CASSLGGFYNEQFF. The CDR3 region has the DNA TGTGCCAGCAGCTTAGGAGGTTTCTACAATGAGCAGTTCTTC.

The chain couples TRBV11-3 to TRBJ2-1, with TRBD2 matching over 14 bases. The CDR3 is 15 residues long. V lost 5 bases, J lost 8 bases, and 5 bases stayed unmatched. The germline V gene has CDR1 SGHNT and CDR2 YENEEA. CDR3 loop: CASSQTSGRADEQFF. The CDR3 nucleotides read TGTGCCAGCAGCCAGACTAGCGGGAGGGCGGATGAGCAGTTCTTC.

The chain links TRBV5-4 to TRBJ2-5; D uncertain. CDR1 is SGHNT, CDR2 YYREEE, per germline (reference sequence). This CDR3 is 13 amino acids long. V lost 10 bases, J lost 2 bases, and 15 bases lay in between. The CDR3 sequence: CAYHTDFQETQYF. The CDR3 DNA sequence: TGTGCCTACCATACCGATTTTCAAGAGACCCAGTACTTC. The complete variable domain, with remaining parts taken from reference TRBV5-4 and TRBJ2-5, reads ETGVTQSPTHLIKTRGQQVTLRCSSQSGHNTVSWYQQALGQGPQFIFQYYREEENGRGNFPPRFSGLQFPNYSSELNVNALELDDSALYLCAYHTDFQETQYFGPGTRLLVL.

The chain links TRBV9 to TRBJ2-3, with 8 bases that match TRBD2. The CDR3 spans 17 residues. The germline CDR1 and CDR2 sequences are SGDLS and YYNGEE. V lost 3 bases, J lost 0 bases, and 9 bases stayed unmatched. CDR3 DNA: TGTGCCAGCAGCGCCCCTCTTAGCGGGGAGAGCACAGATACGCAGTATTTT. It yields the protein CASSAPLSGESTDTQYF. The full variable domain, in which reference TRBV9 and TRBJ2-3 provide the parts outside the CDR3, is DSGVTQTPKHLITATGQRVTLRCSPRSGDLSVYWYQQSLDQGLQFLIQYYNGEERAKGNILERFSAQQFPDLHSELNLSSLELGDSALYFCASSAPLSGESTDTQYFGPGTRLTVL.

V and J are TRBV29-1 and TRBJ1-5, with D perhaps TRBD1 (6 bases). The CDR3 is 12 residues long. CDR1 is SQVTM, CDR2 ANQGSEA, per germline. V lost 7 bases and J lost 5, with 12 bases in between. CDR3 protein: CSGLGGHQPQHF. The CDR3 nucleotides read TGCAGCGGGCTAGGGGGGCATCAGCCCCAGCATTTT.

The genes are TRBV6-1 and TRBJ2-3; TRBD2 matches 9 bases. Looked up from germline, CDR1 is MNHNS and CDR2 is SASEGT. The CDR3 consists of 15 residues. V lost 0 bases and J lost 4; bases outside the gene matches: 2. The CDR3 loop is CASSEAAGGADTQYF. CDR3 DNA sequence: TGTGCCAGCAGTGAAGCAGCGGGGGGCGCAGATACGCAGTATTTT.

V is TRBV7-9 and J is TRBJ2-7; D possibly uses TRBD1 or TRBD2 (5 bases each). Germline V lookup: CDR1 SEHNR, CDR2 FQNEAQ (reference sequence). The CDR3 has 12 residues. V was clipped by 5 bases and J by 6 bases, with 11 bases between them. The CDR3 bases are TGTGCCAGCAGCCAGATAGGGACCGAGCAGTACTTC. This encodes CASSQIGTEQYF.

The chain employs TRBV7-8 and TRBJ1-4; 8 nucleotides align to TRBD1. With V trimmed by 1 base and J by 4 bases, 2 bases remained unmatched. This CDR3 region has 15 residues. Germline lookup yields CDR1 SGHVS and CDR2 FQNEAQ. The CDR3 region is CASSLGTGSNEKLFF. CDR3 DNA: TGTGCCAGCAGCTTAGGGACAGGGAGTAATGAAAAACTGTTTTTT.